Below, 17 T cell receptor beta chains from the same sample are listed, as sequenced in a study of CD4 T cells in relation to SARS-CoV-2 and coronaviruses. Assay: immunoSEQ multiplex PCR; the TCRdb copy retains only in-frame clones and omits some. The sample shows some 65,000 clones, over 70% of them seen only once. The unexposed donors gave CD4+ T cells in about 2010-2019, prior to COVID-19. The source material was memory CD4+ T cells from PBMCs. These receptors originate from a human donor in good health.

The chain links TRBV23-1 to TRBJ2-7, with 7 bases fitting TRBD2. TRBV23-1 is reported as an ORF; its role is uncertain. The CDR3 runs to 14 residues. V lost 5 bases, J lost 0 bases, and 4 bases stayed unmatched. DNA for the CDR3: TGCGCCAGCAGTGCGGGAGCGGACTCCTACGAGCAGTACTTC. This gives the protein CASSAGADSYEQYF.

The rearrangement links TRBV28 to TRBJ2-2; 9 nucleotides align to TRBD1. The germline V gene encodes CDR1 MDHEN and CDR2 SYDVKM. The CDR3 runs to 18 residues. The V and J ends lost 6 bases and 7 bases, in that order; junction bases with no gene match: 18. CDR3 region: CASRLYGAGTGSDGELFF. In nucleotides, the CDR3 is TGTGCCAGCAGACTCTATGGAGCCGGGACAGGGAGCGACGGGGAGCTGTTTTTT. The full variable domain, rest sourced from reference TRBV28 and TRBJ2-2, is DVKVTQSSRYLVKRTGEKVFLECVQDMDHENMFWYRQDPGLGLRLIYFSYDVKMKEKGDIPEGYSVSREKKERFSLILESASTNQTSMYLCASRLYGAGTGSDGELFFGEGSRLTVL.

The CDR3 is CASSMSAGLNTEAFF. Written as DNA, the CDR3 is TGTGCCAGTAGTATGTCGGCCGGATTGAACACTGAAGCTTTCTTT. The chain uses TRBV19 and TRBJ1-1, with unresolved D. The CDR3 length is 15 residues. The germline gives CDR1 LNHDA, CDR2 SQIVND (reference sequence). Trimming cost V 3 bases and J 0 bases, with 11 bases left between them.

This rearrangement joins TRBV19 to TRBJ2-7; the match to TRBD1 covers 11 bases. The CDR3 contains 12 residues. In germline, CDR1 is LNHDA, CDR2 SQIVND (reference sequence). Trimming at V came to 10 bases and at J to 5 bases, leaving 4 bases not matched to a gene. The DNA of the CDR3 is TGTGCCACGGGACAGGGGGACCACGAGCAGTACTTC. Protein: CATGQGDHEQYF.

The chain joins TRBV15 to TRBJ2-5; D remains unclear. CDR3 length: 15 amino acids. Germline values: CDR1 LNHNV, CDR2 YYDKDF (reference sequence). V lost 1 base, J lost 0 bases, and 9 bases lay in between. For the CDR3, the DNA is TGTGCCACCAGCAGAGTGTACCGAAACCAAGAGACCCAGTACTTC. Translation: CATSRVYRNQETQYF.

This clone was counted a single time. The CDR3 loop is CASSFSSSGKQETQYF. In nucleotides, the CDR3 is TGTGCCAGCAGTTTTTCGTCTAGCGGGAAACAAGAGACCCAGTACTTC. The chain couples TRBV28 to TRBJ2-5; TRBD2 matches 9 bases. J lost 2 bases, V lost 3 bases, and 7 bases had no gene match. This CDR3 region has 16 residues. In germline, CDR1 is MDHEN, CDR2 SYDVKM. Full variable domain (outside the CDR3, taken from reference TRBV28 and TRBJ2-5): DVKVTQSSRYLVKRTGEKVFLECVQDMDHENMFWYRQDPGLGLRLIYFSYDVKMKEKGDIPEGYSVSREKKERFSLILESASTNQTSMYLCASSFSSSGKQETQYFGPGTRLLVL.

The chain joins TRBV10-3 to TRBJ2-7, with D possibly matching TRBD2 (5 bases). The length of the CDR3 is 15 residues. CDR1 is ENHRY, CDR2 SYGVKD, per germline. With 3 bases removed from V and 3 bases from J, the gap between germline ends came to 15 bases. CDR3 loop: CAISDSGLYLYEQYF. DNA of the CDR3: TGTGCCATCAGTGATTCAGGACTCTATCTCTACGAGCAGTACTTC.

The chain employs TRBV7-6 and TRBJ1-1; D might be TRBD1 (5 bases). This CDR3 is built from 15 residues. CDR1 and CDR2 from the germline V gene are SGHVS and FNYEAQ. V was pared by 2 bases and J by 0 bases, with 10 bases between. Here the CDR3 DNA reads TGTGCCAGCAGCTTATTGCCAGGGATGAACACTGAAGCTTTCTTT. Its protein product is CASSLLPGMNTEAFF.

This sequence joins TRBV12-3 or TRBV12-4 and TRBJ2-1; D is possibly TRBD1 or TRBD2 (5 bases each). This CDR3 has 12 amino acids. V dropped 7 bases and J dropped 10 bases, with 14 bases sitting between them. The CDR3 region is CASTRDGIEQFF. In nucleotides, the CDR3 is TGTGCCAGCACCCGGGACGGGATCGAGCAGTTCTTC.

This clone was detected a few times. V and J are TRBV2 and TRBJ1-6; possible D gene TRBD1, 5 bases. V lost 2 bases and J 8 bases, leaving 10 bases between the germline ends. This CDR3 has 14 residues. CDR1 and CDR2 from the germline V gene are SNHLY and FYNNEI. The CDR3 region has the DNA TGTGCCAGCAGTGAACTGTTAGGGGATTCACCCCTCCACTTT. This sequence encodes CASSELLGDSPLHF.

The chain combines TRBV9 with TRBJ1-2, with 8 bases aligning to TRBD1. The germline V gene has CDR1 SGDLS and CDR2 YYNGEE. The CDR3 is 15 residues long. V shed 3 bases, J shed 7 bases, and the junction held 11 bases outside the gene matches. CDR3 region: CASSGAAGGFGGYTF. The CDR3 DNA reads as TGTGCCAGCAGCGGAGCGGCAGGGGGCTTTGGTGGCTACACCTTC.

The V and J genes are TRBV30 and TRBJ1-2; D ambiguous. The V end was cut by 1 base, the J end by 4 bases, with 19 bases between. This CDR3 has 16 amino acids. CDR1 GTSNPN and CDR2 SVGIG come from the germline V gene (reference sequence). The CDR3 sequence is CAWSALSTLRGYGYTF. The DNA of the CDR3 is TGTGCCTGGAGTGCCCTCAGTACGCTTCGGGGCTATGGCTACACCTTC.

This chain links TRBV14 with TRBJ1-3, with 7 bases matching TRBD1. V was clipped by 2 bases and J by 0 bases; unmatched bases: 7. CDR3 length equals 17 residues. Germline V lookup: CDR1 SGHDN, CDR2 FVKESK. The CDR3 loop reads CASSQPPRQGSGNTIYF. The CDR3 nucleotides read TGTGCCAGCAGCCAACCCCCGAGACAGGGCTCTGGAAACACCATATATTTT. Using reference TRBV14 and TRBJ1-3 for the parts outside the CDR3, the full variable domain is EAGVTQFPSHSVIEKGQTVTLRCDPISGHDNLYWYRRVMGKEIKFLLHFVKESKQDESGMPNNRFLAERTGGTYSTLKVQPAELEDSGVYFCASSQPPRQGSGNTIYFGEGSWLTVV.

The CDR3 loop reads CASSLGLVGLDTQYF. In nucleotides, the CDR3 is TGCGCCAGCAGCTTGGGACTAGTCGGCCTAGATACGCAGTATTTT. The rearrangement links TRBV5-1 to TRBJ2-3, with D perhaps TRBD2 (6 bases). Germline V gives CDR1 SGHRS, CDR2 YFSETQ. Trimming removed 0 bases at V and 5 bases at J, with 13 bases between. This CDR3 spans 15 amino acids.

V is TRBV4-3 and J is TRBJ2-2, with 9 bases aligning to TRBD1. This CDR3 is 15 amino acids long. Germline assignment: CDR1 LGHNA and CDR2 YSLEER. Trimming at V came to 4 bases and at J to 3 bases, leaving 3 bases not matched to a gene. Here the CDR3 reads CASSLRTGDTGELFF. The CDR3 bases are TGCGCCAGCAGCCTCCGGACAGGGGACACCGGGGAGCTGTTTTTT.

In nucleotides, the CDR3 is TGTGCCAGCAGCTTAGTTCAGAACACCGGGGAGCTGTTTTTT. Amino acids: CASSLVQNTGELFF. V is TRBV7-8 and J is TRBJ2-2; D not resolved. CDR1 SGHVS and CDR2 FQNEAQ come from the germline V gene. The CDR3 consists of 14 residues. The germline V and J ends were trimmed by 1 base and 1 base, with 4 bases remaining between them.

The V and J genes are TRBV10-3 and TRBJ2-7; D remains unclear. Trimming stripped 8 bases from V and 3 bases from J, with 8 bases between. This CDR3 has 11 amino acids. Looked up from germline, CDR1 is ENHRY and CDR2 is SYGVKD. The CDR3 protein is CAISGSYEQYF. The CDR3 coding sequence is TGTGCCATCTCTGGCAGCTACGAGCAGTACTTC.